This TCR beta chain was captured by sequencing in a study of T cell changes during pregnancy in multiple sclerosis. Profiled with immunoSEQ multiplex PCR; TCRdb holds only in-frame clones, not every one. Of roughly 120,000 clones listed, over 85% are singletons. Germline trimming cut 7 bases from V and 0 bases from J; bases unmatched to any gene: 8. Germline CDR1 reads LNHDA; CDR2 reads SQIVND (reference sequence). The CDR3 contains 15 residues. The sequencing used peripheral blood, collected before pregnancy. The chain combines TRBV19 with TRBJ1-1, with 7 positions matching TRBD1. The receptor's source is a female donor with multiple sclerosis, enrolled in a pregnancy study. CDR3: CASTAAGGVNTEAFF. DNA of the CDR3: TGTGCCAGTACGGCGGCAGGGGGTGTGAACACTGAAGCTTTCTTT.